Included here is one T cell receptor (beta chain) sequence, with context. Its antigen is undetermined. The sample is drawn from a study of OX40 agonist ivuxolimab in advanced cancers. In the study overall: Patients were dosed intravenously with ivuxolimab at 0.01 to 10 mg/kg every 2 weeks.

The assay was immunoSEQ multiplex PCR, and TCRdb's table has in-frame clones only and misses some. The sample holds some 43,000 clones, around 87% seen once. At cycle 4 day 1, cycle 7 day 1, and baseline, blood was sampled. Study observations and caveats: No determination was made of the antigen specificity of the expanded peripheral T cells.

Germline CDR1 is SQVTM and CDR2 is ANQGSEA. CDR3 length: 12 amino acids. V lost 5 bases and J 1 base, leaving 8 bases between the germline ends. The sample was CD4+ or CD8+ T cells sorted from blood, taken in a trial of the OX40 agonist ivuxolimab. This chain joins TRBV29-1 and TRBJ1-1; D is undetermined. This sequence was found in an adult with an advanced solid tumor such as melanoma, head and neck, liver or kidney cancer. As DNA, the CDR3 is TGCAGCGTTCCAGGCGCGAACACTGAAGCTTTCTTT. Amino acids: CSVPGANTEAFF.